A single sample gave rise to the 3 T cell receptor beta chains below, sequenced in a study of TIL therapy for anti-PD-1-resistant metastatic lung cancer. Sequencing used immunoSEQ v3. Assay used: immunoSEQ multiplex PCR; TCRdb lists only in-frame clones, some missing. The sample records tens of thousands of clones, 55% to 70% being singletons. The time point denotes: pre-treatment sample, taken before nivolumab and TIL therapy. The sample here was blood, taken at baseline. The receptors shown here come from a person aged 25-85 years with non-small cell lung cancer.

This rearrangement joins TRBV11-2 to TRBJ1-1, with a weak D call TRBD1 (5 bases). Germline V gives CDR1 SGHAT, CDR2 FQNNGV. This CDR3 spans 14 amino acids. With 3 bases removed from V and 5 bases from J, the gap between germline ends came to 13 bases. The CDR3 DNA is TGTGCCAGCAGCTTTTGGGCGGAGGGGACTGAAGCTTTCTTT. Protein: CASSFWAEGTEAFF.

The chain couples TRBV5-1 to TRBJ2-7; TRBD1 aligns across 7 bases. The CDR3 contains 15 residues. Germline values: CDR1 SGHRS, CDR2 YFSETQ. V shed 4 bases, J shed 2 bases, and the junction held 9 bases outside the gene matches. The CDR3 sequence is CASSRSKGATYEQYF. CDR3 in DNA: TGCGCCAGCAGCCGGTCCAAGGGGGCCACCTACGAGCAGTACTTC.

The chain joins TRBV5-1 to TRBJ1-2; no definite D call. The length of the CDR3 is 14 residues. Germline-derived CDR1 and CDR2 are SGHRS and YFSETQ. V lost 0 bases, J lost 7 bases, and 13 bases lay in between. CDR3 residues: CASSLAEGFTGYTF. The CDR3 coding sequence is TGCGCCAGCAGCTTGGCCGAGGGATTCACTGGCTACACCTTC.